The subject of this entry is one TCR beta chain. Its antigen is unidentified. J lost 5 bases, V lost 5 bases, and 11 bases had no gene match. From germline, CDR1 is SSHAT and CDR2 FNYEAQ (reference sequence). The CDR3 runs to 16 residues. This specimen comes from a study of cytomegalovirus exposure and HLA in healthy donors. The PCR had 60 Vbeta and 13 Jbeta primers. Produced via immunoSEQ multiplex PCR; TCRdb's table is partial and in-frame only. Among some 56,000 clones, almost 85% were seen once, and the ten largest hold approximately 2.9%. Study-wide points: Among the most significant clusters, several appeared linked to common viral pathogens in a later analysis. Later, an analysis showed that TCR beta chains associated with HLA were more clonally expanded than others that were equally common. Solely CMV serostatus was available to characterize immune exposure.

Sequenced: PBMCs. The V call is TRBV7-7, the J call TRBJ2-5, with 10 bases that match TRBD2. The TCR comes from a man in his fifties or sixties in good health and CMV-seronegative. The CDR3 sequence is CASSPRGTTSGETQYF. CDR3 DNA: TGTGCCAGCAGCCCCAGGGGGACGACTAGCGGGGAGACCCAGTACTTC.